The clone carrying this T cell receptor (beta chain) has a single count. Its antigen remains unknown. This record comes from a study of shared clonotypes between healthy human individuals. Germline-derived CDR1 and CDR2 are MNHGY and SVAAGI. This CDR3 has 16 amino acids. V shed 3 bases and J shed 2 bases, with 17 bases lying between them. Whole-study findings and limits: Generation probability values for non-shared clonotypes were lower than those for clonotypes shared by all four donors.

Profiled with immunoSEQ multiplex PCR; TCRdb holds only in-frame clones, not every one. Altogether some 2,100,000 clones are present, approximately 94% being singletons, with the ten largest covering 0.13%. This clonotype was sampled from a man between 18 and 29 years old in good health. The V and J genes are TRBV6-9 and TRBJ2-7; D tentatively reads TRBD1 or TRBD2 (6 bases each). The sample was naive CD4+ T cells sorted from blood. The subset here: CD45RA+ positively selected. The CDR3 sequence: CASSYRGPIPPYEQYF. The CDR3 nucleotides are TGTGCCAGCAGTTACCGGGGGCCTATTCCCCCCTACGAGCAGTACTTC.